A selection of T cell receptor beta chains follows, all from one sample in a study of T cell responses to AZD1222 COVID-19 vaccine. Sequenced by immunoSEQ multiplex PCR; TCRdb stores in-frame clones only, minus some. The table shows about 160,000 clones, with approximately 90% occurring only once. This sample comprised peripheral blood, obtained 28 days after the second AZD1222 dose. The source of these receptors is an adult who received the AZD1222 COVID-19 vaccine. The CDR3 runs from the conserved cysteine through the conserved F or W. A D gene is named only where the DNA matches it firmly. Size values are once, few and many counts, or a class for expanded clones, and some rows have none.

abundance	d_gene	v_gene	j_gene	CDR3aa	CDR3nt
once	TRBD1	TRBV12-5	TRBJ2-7	CASGLSNNPGQPYEQYF	TGTGCTAGTGGTTTGTCCAATAATCCGGGACAGCCCTACGAGCAGTACTTC
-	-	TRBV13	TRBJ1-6	CASRVGGLDSPLHF	TGTGCCAGCAGGGTCGGGGGGCTCGATTCACCCCTCCACTTT
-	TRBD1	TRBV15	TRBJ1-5	CATSRTGDQPQHF	TGTGCCACCAGCCGGACAGGGGATCAGCCCCAGCATTTT
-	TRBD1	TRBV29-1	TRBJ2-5	CSVDRDRVNQETQYF	TGCAGCGTTGACAGGGACAGGGTAAACCAAGAGACCCAGTACTTC
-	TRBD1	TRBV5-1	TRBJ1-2	CASSTATGGSGYTF	TGCGCCAGCAGCACAGCGACAGGGGGCAGTGGCTACACCTTC
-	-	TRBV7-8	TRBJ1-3	CASSLGPDPRLSSGNTIYF	TGTGCCAGCAGCTTGGGACCGGACCCGCGGCTGTCTTCTGGAAACACCATATATTTT
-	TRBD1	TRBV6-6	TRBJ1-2	CASSTQRDRGLGYTF	TGTGCCAGCAGTACCCAAAGGGACAGGGGGCTTGGCTACACCTTC
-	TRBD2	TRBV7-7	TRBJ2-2	CASSPGRGNTGELFF	TGTGCCAGCAGCCCCGGGAGGGGCAACACCGGGGAGCTGTTTTTT
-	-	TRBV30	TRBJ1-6	CAWRGAAYNSPLHF	TGTGCCTGGAGAGGGGCGGCCTATAATTCACCCCTCCACTTT
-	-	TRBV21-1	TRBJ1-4	CASTPPRTGSDSGEKLFF	TGTGCCAGCACCCCTCCCCGGACAGGATCCGACAGCGGGGAAAAACTGTTTTTT
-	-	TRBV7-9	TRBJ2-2	CASSLIQRSDAGELFF	TGTGCCAGCAGCTTGATACAGCGTTCGGACGCCGGGGAGCTGTTTTTT
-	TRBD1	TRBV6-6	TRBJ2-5	CASSYFRQGSRETQYF	TGTGCCAGCAGTTATTTTAGACAGGGCAGCCGGGAGACCCAGTACTTC
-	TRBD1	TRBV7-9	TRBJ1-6	CASSLSRDRGRNSPLHF	TGTGCCAGCAGCTTAAGCCGGGACAGGGGGCGAAATTCACCCCTCCACTTT
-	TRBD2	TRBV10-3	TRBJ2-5	CAIRSRAGGQETQYF	TGTGCCATCAGAAGCCGAGCGGGGGGCCAAGAGACCCAGTACTTC
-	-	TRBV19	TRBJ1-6	CASSISRWGSYNSPLHF	TGTGCCAGTAGTATCTCCCGTTGGGGTTCCTATAATTCACCCCTCCACTTT
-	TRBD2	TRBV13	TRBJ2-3	CASSPLSGGAGDTQYF	TGTGCCAGCAGCCCCCTTAGCGGGGGGGCCGGAGATACGCAGTATTTT
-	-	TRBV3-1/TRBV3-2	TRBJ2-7	CASSQEGYREDYEQYF	TGTGCCAGCAGCCAAGAGGGGTACAGGGAGGACTACGAGCAGTACTTC
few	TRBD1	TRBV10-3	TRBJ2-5	CATGDRSQETQYF	TGTGCCACCGGGGACAGATCACAAGAGACCCAGTACTTC
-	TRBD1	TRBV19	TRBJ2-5	CASSSYDRGRETQYF	TGTGCCAGTAGTTCCTACGACAGGGGACGGGAGACCCAGTACTTC
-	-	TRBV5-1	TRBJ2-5	CASSPGAQETQYF	TGCGCCAGCAGCCCGGGGGCGCAAGAGACCCAGTACTTC
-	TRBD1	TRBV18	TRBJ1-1	CASSPPAQGATEAFF	TGTGCCAGCTCACCACCGGCGCAGGGGGCCACTGAAGCTTTCTTT
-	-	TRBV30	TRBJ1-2	CAWSVENYGYTF	TGTGCCTGGAGTGTAGAAAACTATGGCTACACCTTC
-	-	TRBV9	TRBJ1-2	CASSVRGGETGGYTF	TGTGCCAGCAGCGTCCGGGGGGGAGAAACGGGCGGCTACACCTTC
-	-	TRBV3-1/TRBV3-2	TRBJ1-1	CASSRDPVEAFF	TGTGCCAGCAGCCGGGACCCCGTCGAAGCTTTCTTT
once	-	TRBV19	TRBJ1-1	CASSTTGAENTEAFF	TGTGCCAGTAGCACTACGGGGGCTGAGAACACTGAAGCTTTCTTT
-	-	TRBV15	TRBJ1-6	CATSRALPQGANGSPLHF	TGTGCCACCAGCAGAGCGTTACCACAGGGTGCAAATGGTTCACCCCTCCACTTT
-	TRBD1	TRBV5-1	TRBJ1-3	CASSRADRGPGNTIYF	TGCGCCAGCAGCCGAGCCGACAGGGGTCCCGGAAACACCATATATTTT
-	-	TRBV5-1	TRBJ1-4	CASSPGPQADEKLFF	TGCGCCAGCAGCCCGGGCCCGCAGGCTGATGAAAAACTGTTTTTT
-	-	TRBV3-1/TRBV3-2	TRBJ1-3	CASSPRGRTLPYF	TGTGCCAGCAGCCCCCGGGGGAGGACCTTGCCTTATTTT
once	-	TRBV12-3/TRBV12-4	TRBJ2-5	CASSGGRGQTQYF	TGTGCCAGCAGTGGGGGTAGGGGCCAGACCCAGTACTTC
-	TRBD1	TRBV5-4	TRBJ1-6	CASSVNRDRSLNSPLHF	TGTGCCAGCAGCGTAAACCGGGACAGGAGTCTTAATTCACCCCTCCACTTT
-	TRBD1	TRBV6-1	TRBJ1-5	CASSEMTGGGNQPQHF	TGTGCCAGCAGTGAGATGACAGGGGGCGGCAATCAGCCCCAGCATTTT
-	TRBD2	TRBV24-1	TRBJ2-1	CATSDLRSLSGSNEQFF	TGTGCCACCAGTGATTTGCGCTCTCTGAGCGGGAGCAATGAGCAGTTCTTC
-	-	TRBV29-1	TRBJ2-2	CSGGGVGTGELFF	TGCAGCGGGGGGGGCGTAGGCACCGGGGAGCTGTTTTTT
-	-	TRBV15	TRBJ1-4	CATSREQGSGNEKLFF	TGTGCCACCAGCAGAGAACAGGGAAGCGGTAATGAAAAACTGTTTTTT
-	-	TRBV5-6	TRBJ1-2	CASSLKGRVDYGYTF	TGTGCCAGCAGCTTGAAGGGCAGGGTGGACTATGGCTACACCTTC
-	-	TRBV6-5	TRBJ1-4	CASSYSTVNEKLFF	TGTGCCAGCAGTTACTCGACGGTTAATGAAAAACTGTTTTTT
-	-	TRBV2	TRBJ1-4	CASRGGDRSGEKLFF	TGTGCCAGCAGGGGAGGGGACCGATCCGGCGAAAAACTGTTTTTT
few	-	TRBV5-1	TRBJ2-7	CASSLGRGEQYF	TGCGCCAGCAGCTTGGGAAGGGGGGAGCAGTACTTC
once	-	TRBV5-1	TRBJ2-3	CASSPPARGNTDTQYF	TGCGCCAGCAGCCCACCGGCGAGGGGAAACACAGATACGCAGTATTTT
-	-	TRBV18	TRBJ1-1	CASSPSGITEAFF	TGTGCCAGCTCACCCTCGGGGATAACTGAAGCTTTCTTT
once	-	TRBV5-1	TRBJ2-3	CASSLVAQGTTDTQYF	TGCGCCAGCAGCTTGGTCGCGCAGGGGACCACAGATACGCAGTATTTT